The sequence of this T cell receptor beta chain was determined in a study of T cell responses to AZD1222 COVID-19 vaccine. The study's findings and limits: Close to half of spike-specific TCRs reportedly recognize unmutated variant regions. Baseline serostatus was positive in only six AZD1222 recipients. Donors, mostly white British, included more females; clonal diversity was possibly underestimated. Recipients of two AZD1222 doses showed rising Spike-specific TCR breadth and depth.

The assay was immunoSEQ multiplex PCR, and TCRdb's table has in-frame clones only and misses some. Here the sample spans about 110,000 clones, roughly 87% being singletons. V lost 5 bases to trimming and J lost 2 bases, with 9 bases between them. The CDR3 sequence is 13 residues long. Germline V gene sequence: CDR1 SNHLY, CDR2 FYNNEI. Remarks on this clone: Its cognate antigen is unknown.

The receptor comes from an adult who received the AZD1222 COVID-19 vaccine. The chain has TRBV2 and TRBJ1-2; no firm D call. The specimen comprised peripheral blood, sampled 28 days after the second AZD1222 dose. The CDR3 nucleotides are TGTGCCAGCAGTCATGGACGGAACTATGGCTACACCTTC. Translated, it gives CASSHGRNYGYTF.